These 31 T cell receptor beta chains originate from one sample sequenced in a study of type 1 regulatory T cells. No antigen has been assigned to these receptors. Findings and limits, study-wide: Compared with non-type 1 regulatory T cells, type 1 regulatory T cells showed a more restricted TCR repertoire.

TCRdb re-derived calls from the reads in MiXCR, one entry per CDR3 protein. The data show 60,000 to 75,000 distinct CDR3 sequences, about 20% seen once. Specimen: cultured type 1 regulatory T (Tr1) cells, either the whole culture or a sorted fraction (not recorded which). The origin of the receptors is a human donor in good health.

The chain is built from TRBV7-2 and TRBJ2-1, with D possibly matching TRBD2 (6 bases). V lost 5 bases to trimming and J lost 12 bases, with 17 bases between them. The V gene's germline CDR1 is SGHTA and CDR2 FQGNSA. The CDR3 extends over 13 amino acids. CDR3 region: CASSGGTEGVQFF. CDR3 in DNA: TGTGCCAGCAGCGGGGGGACGGAAGGGGTGCAGTTCTTC. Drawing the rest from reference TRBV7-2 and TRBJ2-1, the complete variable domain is GAGVSQSPSNKVTEKGKDVELRCDPISGHTALYWYRQSLGQGLEFLIYFQGNSAPDKSGLPSDRFSAERTGGSVSTLTIQRTQQEDSAVYLCASSGGTEGVQFFGPGTRLTVL.

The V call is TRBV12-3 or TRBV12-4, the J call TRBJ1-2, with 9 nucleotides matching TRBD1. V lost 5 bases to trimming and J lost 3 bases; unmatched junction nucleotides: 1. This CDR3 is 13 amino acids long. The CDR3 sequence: CASSRTGDYGYTF. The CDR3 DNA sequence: TGTGCCAGCAGTAGGACAGGGGACTATGGCTACACCTTC.

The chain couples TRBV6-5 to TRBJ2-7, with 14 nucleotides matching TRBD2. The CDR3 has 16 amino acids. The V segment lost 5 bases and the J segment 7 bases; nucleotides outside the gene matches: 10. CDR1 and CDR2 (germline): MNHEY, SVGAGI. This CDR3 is CASSRGTSGSLPEQYF. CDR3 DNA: TGTGCCAGCAGTAGGGGGACTAGCGGGAGTCTGCCAGAGCAGTACTTC.

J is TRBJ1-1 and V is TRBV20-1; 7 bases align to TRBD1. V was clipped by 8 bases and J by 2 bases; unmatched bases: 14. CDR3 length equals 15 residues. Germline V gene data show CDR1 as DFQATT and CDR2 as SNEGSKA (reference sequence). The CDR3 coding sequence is TGCAGTCCCTTCGCACCGGACAGGAGAAACACTGAAGCTTTCTTT. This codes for CSPFAPDRRNTEAFF.

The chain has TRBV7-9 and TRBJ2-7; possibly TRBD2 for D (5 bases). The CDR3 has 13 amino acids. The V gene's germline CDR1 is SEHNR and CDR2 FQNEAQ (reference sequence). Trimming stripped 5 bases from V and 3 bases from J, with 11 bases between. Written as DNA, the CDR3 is TGTGCCAGCAGCCAAGGACTGGGCTACGAGCAGTACTTC. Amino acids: CASSQGLGYEQYF.

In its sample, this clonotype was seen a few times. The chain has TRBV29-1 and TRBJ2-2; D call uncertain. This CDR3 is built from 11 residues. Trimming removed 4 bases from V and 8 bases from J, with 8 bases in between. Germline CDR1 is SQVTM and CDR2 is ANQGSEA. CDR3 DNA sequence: TGCAGCGTTGGCGAGTGGGGGGAGCTGTTTTTT. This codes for CSVGEWGELFF.

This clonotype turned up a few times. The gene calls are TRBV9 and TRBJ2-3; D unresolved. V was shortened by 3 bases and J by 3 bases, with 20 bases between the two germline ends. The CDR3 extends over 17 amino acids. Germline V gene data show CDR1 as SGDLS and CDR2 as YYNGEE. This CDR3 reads CASSEGIQAASTDTQYF. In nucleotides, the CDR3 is TGTGCCAGCAGCGAGGGAATTCAGGCCGCTTCAACAGATACGCAGTATTTT.

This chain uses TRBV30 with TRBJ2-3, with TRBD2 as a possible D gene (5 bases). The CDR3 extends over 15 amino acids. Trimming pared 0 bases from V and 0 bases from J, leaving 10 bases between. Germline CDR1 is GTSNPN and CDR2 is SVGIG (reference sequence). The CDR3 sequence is CAWSVSRTSTDTQYF. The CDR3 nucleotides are TGTGCCTGGAGTGTTTCGCGGACTAGCACAGATACGCAGTATTTT. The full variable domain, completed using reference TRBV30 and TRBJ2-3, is SQTIHQWPATLVQPVGSPLSLECTVEGTSNPNLYWYRQAAGRGLQLLFYSVGIGQISSEVPQNLSASRPQDRQFILSSKKLLLSDSGFYLCAWSVSRTSTDTQYFGPGTRLTVL.

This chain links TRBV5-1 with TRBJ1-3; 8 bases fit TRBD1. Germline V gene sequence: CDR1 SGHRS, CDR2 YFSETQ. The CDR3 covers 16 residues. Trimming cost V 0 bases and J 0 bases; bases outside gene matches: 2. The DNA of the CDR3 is TGCGCCAGCAGCTTGGGGGACAGGTCCTCTGGAAACACCATATATTTT. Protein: CASSLGDRSSGNTIYF.

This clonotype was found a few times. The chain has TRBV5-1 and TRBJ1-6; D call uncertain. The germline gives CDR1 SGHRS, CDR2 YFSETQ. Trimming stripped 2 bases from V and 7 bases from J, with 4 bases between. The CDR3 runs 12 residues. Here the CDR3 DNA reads TGCGCCAGCAGCTTTCAGAATTCACCCCTCCACTTT. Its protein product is CASSFQNSPLHF. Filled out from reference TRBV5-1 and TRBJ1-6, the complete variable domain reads KAGVTQTPRYLIKTRGQQVTLSCSPISGHRSVSWYQQTPGQGLQFLFEYFSETQRNKGNFPGRFSGRQFSNSRSEMNVSTLELGDSALYLCASSFQNSPLHFGNGTRLTVT.

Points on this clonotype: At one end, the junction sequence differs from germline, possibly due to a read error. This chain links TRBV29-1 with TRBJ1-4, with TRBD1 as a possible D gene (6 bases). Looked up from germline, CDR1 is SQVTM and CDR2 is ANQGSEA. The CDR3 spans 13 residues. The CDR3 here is CSVGGAANEKLFF. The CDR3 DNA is TGCAGCGTTGGGGGGGCAGCTAACGAAAAACTGTTTTTT.

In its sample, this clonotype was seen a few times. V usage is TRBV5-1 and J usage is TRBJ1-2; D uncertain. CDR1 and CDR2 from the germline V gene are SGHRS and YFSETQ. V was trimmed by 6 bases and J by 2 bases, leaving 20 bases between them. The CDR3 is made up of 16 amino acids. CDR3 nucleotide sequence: TGCGCCAGCACCCGCCAACCATCGGACGTAAACTATGGCTACACCTTC. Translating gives CASTRQPSDVNYGYTF.

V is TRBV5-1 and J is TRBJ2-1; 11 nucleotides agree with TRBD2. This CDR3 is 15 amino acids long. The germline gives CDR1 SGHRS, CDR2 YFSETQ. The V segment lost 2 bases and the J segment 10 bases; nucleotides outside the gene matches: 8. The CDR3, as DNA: TGCGCCAGCAGCTTTTTACTAGCGGGAGCTTCGGAGCAGTTCTTC. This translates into CASSFLLAGASEQFF.

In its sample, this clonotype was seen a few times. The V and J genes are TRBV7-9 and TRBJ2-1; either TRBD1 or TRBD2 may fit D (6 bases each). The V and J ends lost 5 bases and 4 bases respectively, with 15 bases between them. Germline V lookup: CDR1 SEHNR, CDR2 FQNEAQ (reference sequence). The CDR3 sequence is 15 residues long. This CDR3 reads CASSPQGSGYNEQFF. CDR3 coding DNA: TGTGCCAGCAGCCCTCAGGGGAGCGGGTACAATGAGCAGTTCTTC.

CDR3 nucleotide sequence: TGCAGTGCTAGTCCTACACTAGCGGGAGTCACAGATACGCAGTATTTT. Translation gives CSASPTLAGVTDTQYF. The rearrangement joins TRBV20-1 to TRBJ2-3, with 11 bases that match TRBD2. The germline V gene encodes CDR1 DFQATT and CDR2 SNEGSKA (reference sequence). This CDR3 is 16 amino acids long. The V segment lost 3 bases and the J segment 2 bases; nucleotides outside the gene matches: 7.

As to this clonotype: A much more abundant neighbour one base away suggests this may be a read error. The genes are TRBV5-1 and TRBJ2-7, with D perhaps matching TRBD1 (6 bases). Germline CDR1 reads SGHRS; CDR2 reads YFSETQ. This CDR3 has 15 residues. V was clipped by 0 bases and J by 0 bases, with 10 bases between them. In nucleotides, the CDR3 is TGCGCCAGCAGCTTGGAGGGGACAAACTCCTACGAGCAGTACTTC. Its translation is CASSLEGTNSYEQYF. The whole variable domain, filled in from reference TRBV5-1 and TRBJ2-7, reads KAGVTQTPRYLIKTRGQQVTLSCSPISGHRSVSWYQQTPGQGLQFLFEYFSETQRNKGNFPGRFSGRQFSNSRSEMNVSTLELGDSALYLCASSLEGTNSYEQYFGPGTRLTVT.

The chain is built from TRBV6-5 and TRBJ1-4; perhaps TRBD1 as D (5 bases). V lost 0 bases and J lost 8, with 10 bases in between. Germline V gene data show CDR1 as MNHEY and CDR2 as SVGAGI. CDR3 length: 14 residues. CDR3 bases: TGTGCCAGCAGTTACTCAGGACAAAGCGAAAAACTGTTTTTT. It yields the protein CASSYSGQSEKLFF.

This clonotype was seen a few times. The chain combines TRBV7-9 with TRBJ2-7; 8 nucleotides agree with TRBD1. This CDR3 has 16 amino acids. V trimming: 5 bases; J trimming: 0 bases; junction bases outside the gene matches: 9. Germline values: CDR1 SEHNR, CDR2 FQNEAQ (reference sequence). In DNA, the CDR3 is TGTGCCAGCAGCAGCAGCAGGGGGCACAGCTCCTACGAGCAGTACTTC. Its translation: CASSSSRGHSSYEQYF.

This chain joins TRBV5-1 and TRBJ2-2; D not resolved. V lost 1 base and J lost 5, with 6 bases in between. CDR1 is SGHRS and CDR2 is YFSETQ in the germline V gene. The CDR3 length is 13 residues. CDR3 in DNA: TGCGCCAGCAGCTTGACGGTAACCGGGGAGCTGTTTTTT. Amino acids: CASSLTVTGELFF.

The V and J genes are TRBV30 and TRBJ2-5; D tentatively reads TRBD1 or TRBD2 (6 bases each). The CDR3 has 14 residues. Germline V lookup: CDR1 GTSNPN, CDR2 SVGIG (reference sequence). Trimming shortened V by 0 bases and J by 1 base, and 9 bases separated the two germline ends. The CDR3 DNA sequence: TGTGCCTGGAGTGTAGGGGGGACCCAAGAGACCCAGTACTTC. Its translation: CAWSVGGTQETQYF.

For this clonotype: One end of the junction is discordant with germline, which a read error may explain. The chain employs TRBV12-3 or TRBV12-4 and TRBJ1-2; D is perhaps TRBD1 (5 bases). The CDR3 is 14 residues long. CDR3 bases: TGTGCCAGCAGTTTATCTCAGGGAATCTATGGCTGCACCTTC. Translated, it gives CASSLSQGIYGCTF.

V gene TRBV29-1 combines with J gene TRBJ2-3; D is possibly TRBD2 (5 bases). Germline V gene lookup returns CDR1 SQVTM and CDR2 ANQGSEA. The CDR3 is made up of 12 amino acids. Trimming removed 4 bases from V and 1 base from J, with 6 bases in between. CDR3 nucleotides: TGCAGCGTTGTCGGGGGCACAGATACGCAGTATTTT. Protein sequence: CSVVGGTDTQYF.

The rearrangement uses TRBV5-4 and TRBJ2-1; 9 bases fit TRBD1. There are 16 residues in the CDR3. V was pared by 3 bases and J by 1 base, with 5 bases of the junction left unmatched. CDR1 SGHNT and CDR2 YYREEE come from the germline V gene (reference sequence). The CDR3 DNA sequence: TGTGCCAGCAGCTCTCCGGGACAGGGTTCCTACAATGAGCAGTTCTTC. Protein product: CASSSPGQGSYNEQFF.

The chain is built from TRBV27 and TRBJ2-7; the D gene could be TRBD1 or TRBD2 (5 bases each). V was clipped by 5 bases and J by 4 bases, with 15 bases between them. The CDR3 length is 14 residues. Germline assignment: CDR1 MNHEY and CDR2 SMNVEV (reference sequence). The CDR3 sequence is CASSTQVLGYEQYF. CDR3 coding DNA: TGTGCCAGCAGTACACAGGTACTAGGGTACGAGCAGTACTTC.

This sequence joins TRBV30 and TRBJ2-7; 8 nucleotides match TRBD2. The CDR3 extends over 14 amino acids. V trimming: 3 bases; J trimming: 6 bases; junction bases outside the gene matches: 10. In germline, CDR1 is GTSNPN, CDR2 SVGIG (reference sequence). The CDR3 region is CAWSPGLSGGEQYF. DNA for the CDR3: TGTGCCTGGAGCCCGGGACTCAGCGGGGGCGAGCAGTACTTC.

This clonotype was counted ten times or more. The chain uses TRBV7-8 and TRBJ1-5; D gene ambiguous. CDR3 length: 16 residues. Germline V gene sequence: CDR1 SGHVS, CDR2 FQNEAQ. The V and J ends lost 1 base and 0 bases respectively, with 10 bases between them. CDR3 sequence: CASSLDIGHSNQPQHF. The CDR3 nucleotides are TGTGCCAGCAGCTTAGATATCGGGCATAGCAATCAGCCCCAGCATTTT. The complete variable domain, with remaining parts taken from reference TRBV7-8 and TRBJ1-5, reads GAGVSQSPRYKVAKRGQDVALRCDPISGHVSLFWYQQALGQGPEFLTYFQNEAQLDKSGLPSDRFFAERPEGSVSTLKIQRTQQEDSAVYLCASSLDIGHSNQPQHFGDGTRLSIL.

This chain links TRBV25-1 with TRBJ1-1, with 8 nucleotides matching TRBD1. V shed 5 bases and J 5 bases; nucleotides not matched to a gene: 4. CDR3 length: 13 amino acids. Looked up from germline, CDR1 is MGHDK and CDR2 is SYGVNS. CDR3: CASSYRGDTEAFF. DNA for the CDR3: TGTGCCAGCAGTTACAGGGGGGATACTGAAGCTTTCTTT.

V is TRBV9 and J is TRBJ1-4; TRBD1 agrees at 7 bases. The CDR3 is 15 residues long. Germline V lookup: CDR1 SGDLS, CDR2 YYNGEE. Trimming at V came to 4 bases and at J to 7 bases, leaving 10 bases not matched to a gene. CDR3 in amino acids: CASSTRQGWSEKLFF. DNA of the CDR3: TGTGCCAGCAGCACCCGACAGGGATGGAGTGAAAAACTGTTTTTT.

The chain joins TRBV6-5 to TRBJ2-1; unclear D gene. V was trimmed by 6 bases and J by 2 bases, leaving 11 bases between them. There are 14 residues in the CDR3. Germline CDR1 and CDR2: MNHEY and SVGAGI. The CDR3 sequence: CASRPQETYNEQFF. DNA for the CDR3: TGTGCCAGCAGACCCCAGGAGACCTACAATGAGCAGTTCTTC.

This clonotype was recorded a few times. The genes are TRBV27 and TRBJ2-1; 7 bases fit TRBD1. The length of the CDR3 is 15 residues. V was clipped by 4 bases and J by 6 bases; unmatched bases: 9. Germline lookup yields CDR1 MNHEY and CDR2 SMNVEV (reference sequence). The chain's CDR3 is CASSSLGGGINEQFF. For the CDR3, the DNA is TGTGCCAGCAGTTCTCTAGGGGGCGGAATCAATGAGCAGTTCTTC.

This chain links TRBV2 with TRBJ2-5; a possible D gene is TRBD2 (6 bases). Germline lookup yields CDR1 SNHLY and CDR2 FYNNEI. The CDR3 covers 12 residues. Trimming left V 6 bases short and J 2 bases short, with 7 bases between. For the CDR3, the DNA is TGTGCCAGCAGCGGGACTCAAGAGACCCAGTACTTC. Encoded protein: CASSGTQETQYF.